The T cell receptor (beta chain) described here comes from a study of blood T cell repertoires in COVID-19. About the study: The United States, Italy and Spain were the sources of the acute and convalescent COVID-19 samples.

The method was immunoSEQ multiplex PCR; TCRdb's version includes in-frame clones alone and lacks a portion of them. This sample yields 300,000 to 400,000 clones, of which around 88% are seen a single time; 1.6% belongs to the top ten. Followed over time, Seattle patients had been enrolled while infection was active. V gave up 5 bases and J gave up 6 bases, with 9 bases separating them. There are 12 residues in the CDR3. CDR1 is PRHDT, CDR2 FYEKMQ, per germline (reference sequence). The clonotype was recovered from a woman under 40 with COVID-19, enrolled during active disease. The sequencing sample was made of peripheral blood. This chain uses TRBV13 with TRBJ2-3; a possible D gene is TRBD1 (7 bases). This CDR3 reads CASSPGGDTQYF. DNA of the CDR3: TGTGCCAGCAGCCCAGGGGGGGATACGCAGTATTTT. The whole variable domain, filled in from reference TRBV13 and TRBJ2-3, reads AAGVIQSPRHLIKEKRETATLKCYPIPRHDTVYWYQQGPGQDPQFLISFYEKMQSDKGSIPDRFSAQQFSDYHSELNMSSLELGDSALYFCASSPGGDTQYFGPGTRLTVL.